Below, 9 T cell receptor beta chains from the same sample are listed, as sequenced in a study of blood T cell repertoires in COVID-19. Clones were sequenced by immunoSEQ multiplex PCR, and TCRdb holds only the in-frame ones, with some missing. The sample records about 86,000 clones, over 80% being singletons. The sequencing sample was made of peripheral blood. The receptors originated from a woman older than 75 with active or convalescent COVID-19.

CDR3 DNA sequence: TGTGCCAGCAGACAACGGGAGCACGAAGCTTTCTTT. Protein sequence: CASRQREHEAFF. The rearrangement uses TRBV7-8 and TRBJ1-1; no clear D gene. Germline V gene data show CDR1 as SGHVS and CDR2 as FQNEAQ. The CDR3 loop spans 12 amino acids. With 6 bases removed from V and 8 bases from J, the gap between germline ends came to 13 bases.

This chain joins TRBV5-1 and TRBJ2-1; 7 nucleotides match TRBD2. The V and J ends lost 4 bases and 4 bases, in that order; junction bases with no gene match: 5. Per germline, CDR1 SGHRS and CDR2 YFSETQ. The CDR3 spans 14 residues. CDR3 sequence (DNA): TGCGCCAGCAGCCTGGGGAGGGTTTACAATGAGCAGTTCTTC. It encodes CASSLGRVYNEQFF. The variable domain in full, with the rest retrieved from reference TRBV5-1 and TRBJ2-1, is KAGVTQTPRYLIKTRGQQVTLSCSPISGHRSVSWYQQTPGQGLQFLFEYFSETQRNKGNFPGRFSGRQFSNSRSEMNVSTLELGDSALYLCASSLGRVYNEQFFGPGTRLTVL.

The rearrangement joins TRBV27 to TRBJ1-6; 8 bases align to TRBD1. V shed 5 bases, J shed 8 bases, and the junction held 8 bases outside the gene matches. Germline CDR1 is MNHEY and CDR2 is SMNVEV (reference sequence). The CDR3 sequence is 15 residues long. As DNA, the CDR3 is TGTGCCAGCAGTAAAAGGACAGGGAACTATTCACCCCTCCACTTT. Translated: CASSKRTGNYSPLHF.

J is TRBJ1-2 and V is TRBV2; D possibly corresponds to TRBD1 (6 bases). CDR1 and CDR2 (germline): SNHLY, FYNNEI. V gave up 4 bases and J gave up 4 bases, with 19 bases separating them. This CDR3 comprises 16 residues. Here the CDR3 reads CASSASRQDSFYGYTF. In DNA form, the CDR3 reads TGTGCCAGCAGTGCTTCGCGACAGGACTCGTTCTATGGCTACACCTTC.

The rearrangement joins TRBV5-1 to TRBJ2-1, with a tentative D call TRBD1 (5 bases). The germline V gene has CDR1 SGHRS and CDR2 YFSETQ. The CDR3 consists of 14 residues. V was pared by 5 bases and J by 4 bases, with 13 bases between. CDR3 loop: CASRISDSYNEQFF. The CDR3 nucleotides are TGCGCCAGCAGAATATCCGACAGTTACAATGAGCAGTTCTTC.

The chain joins TRBV9 to TRBJ2-2; a weak D match, TRBD2 (5 bases). The CDR3 sequence is 15 residues long. Germline loops: CDR1 SGDLS, CDR2 YYNGEE. V lost 5 bases and J 4 bases, leaving 15 bases between the germline ends. The CDR3 coding sequence is TGTGCCAGCAGTGGCGTGGCGGGCACCACCGGGGAGCTGTTTTTT. This encodes CASSGVAGTTGELFF.

The chain joins TRBV2 to TRBJ1-1; a weak D match, TRBD1 (6 bases). With 8 bases removed from V and 5 bases from J, the gap between germline ends came to 18 bases. Germline assignment: CDR1 SNHLY and CDR2 FYNNEI. This CDR3 comprises 14 residues. CDR3 residues: CASGEGELGTEAFF. In DNA form, the CDR3 reads TGTGCCAGCGGGGAGGGGGAGTTAGGGACTGAAGCTTTCTTT.

This clone was picked up a small number of times. CDR3 sequence: CASSLSSGEQYF. Written as DNA, the CDR3 is TGTGCCAGCAGCTTAAGCTCGGGCGAGCAGTACTTC. The gene calls are TRBV11-2 and TRBJ2-7; D uncertain. The CDR3 sequence is 12 residues long. V lost 2 bases, J lost 6 bases, and 8 bases lay in between. Looked up from germline, CDR1 is SGHAT and CDR2 is FQNNGV.

This chain joins TRBV19 and TRBJ1-2; D ambiguous. This CDR3 has 16 amino acids. Trimming took 5 bases from V and 4 from J, leaving 20 bases between them. The germline gives CDR1 LNHDA, CDR2 SQIVND (reference sequence). The CDR3 DNA sequence: TGTGCCAGTAGTCGGAGCGGCGCCGAGGGCCTCTATGGCTACACCTTC. This codes for CASSRSGAEGLYGYTF.